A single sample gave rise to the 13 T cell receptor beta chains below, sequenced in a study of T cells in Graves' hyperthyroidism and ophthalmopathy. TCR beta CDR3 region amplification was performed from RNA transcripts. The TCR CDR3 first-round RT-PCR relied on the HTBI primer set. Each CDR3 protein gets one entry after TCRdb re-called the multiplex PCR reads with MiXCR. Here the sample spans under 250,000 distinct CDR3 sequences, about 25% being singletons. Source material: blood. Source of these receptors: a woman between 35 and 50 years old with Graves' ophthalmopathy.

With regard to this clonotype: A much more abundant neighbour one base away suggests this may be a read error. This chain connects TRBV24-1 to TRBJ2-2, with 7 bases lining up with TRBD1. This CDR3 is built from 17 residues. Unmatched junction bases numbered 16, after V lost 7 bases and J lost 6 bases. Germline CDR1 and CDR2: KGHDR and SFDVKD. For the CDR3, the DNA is TGTGCCACCAGAGATCCTCCGGGACAGCTGTATGCCGGGGAGCTGTTTTTT. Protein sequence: CATRDPPGQLYAGELFF.

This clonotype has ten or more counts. Here the CDR3 DNA reads TGCGCCAGCAGCTTAGACCCCGGGGGCGCGAACACCGGGGAGCTGTTTTTT. Amino acids: CASSLDPGGANTGELFF. V and J are TRBV5-1 and TRBJ2-2; D may match TRBD1 or TRBD2 (6 bases each). CDR1 and CDR2 from the germline V gene are SGHRS and YFSETQ. V lost 2 bases and J 0 bases, leaving 14 bases between the germline ends. The CDR3 covers 17 residues.

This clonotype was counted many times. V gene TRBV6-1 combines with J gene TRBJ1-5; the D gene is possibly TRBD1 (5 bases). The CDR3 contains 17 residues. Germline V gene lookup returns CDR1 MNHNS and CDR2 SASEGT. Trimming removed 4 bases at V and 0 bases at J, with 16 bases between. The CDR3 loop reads CASSARSGTDSNQPQHF. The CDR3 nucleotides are TGTGCCAGCAGTGCCCGTTCCGGGACGGATAGCAATCAGCCCCAGCATTTT.

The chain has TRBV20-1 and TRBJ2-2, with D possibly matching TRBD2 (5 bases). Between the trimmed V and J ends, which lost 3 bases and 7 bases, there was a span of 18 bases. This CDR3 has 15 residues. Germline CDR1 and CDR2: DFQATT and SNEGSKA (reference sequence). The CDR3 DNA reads TGCAGTGCTAGGGAACCCACGGACGGGGTCGGGGAGCTGTTTTTT. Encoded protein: CSAREPTDGVGELFF.

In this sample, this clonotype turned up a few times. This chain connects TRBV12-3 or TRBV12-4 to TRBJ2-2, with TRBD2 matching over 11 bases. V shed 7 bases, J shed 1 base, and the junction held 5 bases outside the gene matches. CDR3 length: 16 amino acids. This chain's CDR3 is CASIQGTSGNTGELFF. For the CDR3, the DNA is TGTGCCAGCATTCAAGGGACTAGCGGGAACACCGGGGAGCTGTTTTTT.

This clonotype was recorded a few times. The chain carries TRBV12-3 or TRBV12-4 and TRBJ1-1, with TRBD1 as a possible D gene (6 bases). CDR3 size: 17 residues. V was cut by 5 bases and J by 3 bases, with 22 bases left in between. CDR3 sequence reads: CASSPGQLIIGYTEAFF. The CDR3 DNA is TGTGCCAGCAGTCCCGGACAGTTGATTATCGGATACACTGAAGCTTTCTTT.

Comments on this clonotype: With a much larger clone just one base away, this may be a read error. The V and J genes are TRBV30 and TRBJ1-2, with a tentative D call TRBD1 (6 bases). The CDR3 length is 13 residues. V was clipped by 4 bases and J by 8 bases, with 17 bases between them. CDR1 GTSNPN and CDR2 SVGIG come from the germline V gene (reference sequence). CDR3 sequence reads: CAWKQMTGWGYTF. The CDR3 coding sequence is TGTGCCTGGAAACAAATGACAGGCTGGGGCTACACCTTC.

Here the CDR3 reads CASNPSGGGETQYF. CDR3 nucleotides: TGTGCCAGCAATCCATCAGGGGGCGGCGAGACCCAGTACTTC. This chain uses TRBV25-1 with TRBJ2-5; 8 bases align to TRBD1. Unmatched junction bases numbered 9, after V lost 7 bases and J lost 5 bases. Germline loops: CDR1 MGHDK, CDR2 SYGVNS. The CDR3 consists of 14 residues.

The CDR3, as DNA: TGTGCCAGCAGCGACGCGGGGGTCGGTGAGCAGTACTTC. It codes for CASSDAGVGEQYF. V gene TRBV28 combines with J gene TRBJ2-7; 7 bases fit TRBD2. The CDR3 loop spans 13 amino acids. The germline gives CDR1 MDHEN, CDR2 SYDVKM. V shed 6 bases, J shed 7 bases, and the junction held 9 bases outside the gene matches.

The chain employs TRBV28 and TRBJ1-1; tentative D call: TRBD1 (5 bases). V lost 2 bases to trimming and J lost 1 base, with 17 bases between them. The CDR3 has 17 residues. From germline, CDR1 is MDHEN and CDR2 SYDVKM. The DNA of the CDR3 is TGTGCCAGCAGTTTAGTGGGGCCCCAGATAAGGAACACTGAAGCTTTCTTT. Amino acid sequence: CASSLVGPQIRNTEAFF.

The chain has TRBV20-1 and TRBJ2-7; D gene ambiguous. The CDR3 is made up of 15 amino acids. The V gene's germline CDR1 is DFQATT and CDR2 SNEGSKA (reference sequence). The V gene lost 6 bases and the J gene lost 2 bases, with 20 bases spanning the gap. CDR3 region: CSANSGGLNTYEQYF. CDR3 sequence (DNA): TGCAGTGCAAATTCTGGCGGCCTAAACACCTACGAGCAGTACTTC.

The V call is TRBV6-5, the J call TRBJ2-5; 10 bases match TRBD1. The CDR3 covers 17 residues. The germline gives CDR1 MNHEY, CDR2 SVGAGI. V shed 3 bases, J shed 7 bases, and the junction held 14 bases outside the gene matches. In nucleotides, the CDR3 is TGTGCCAGCAGTTATTTACGATCCGGGACAGGGGTTGGGACCCAGTACTTC. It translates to CASSYLRSGTGVGTQYF.

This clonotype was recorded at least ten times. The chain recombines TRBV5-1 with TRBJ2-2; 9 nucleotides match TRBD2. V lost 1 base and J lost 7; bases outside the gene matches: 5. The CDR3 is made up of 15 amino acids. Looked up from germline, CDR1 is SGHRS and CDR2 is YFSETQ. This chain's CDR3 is CASSLTSGQIGELFF. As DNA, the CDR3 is TGCGCCAGCAGCTTGACTAGCGGGCAGATCGGGGAGCTGTTTTTT. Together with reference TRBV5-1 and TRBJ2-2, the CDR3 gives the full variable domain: KAGVTQTPRYLIKTRGQQVTLSCSPISGHRSVSWYQQTPGQGLQFLFEYFSETQRNKGNFPGRFSGRQFSNSRSEMNVSTLELGDSALYLCASSLTSGQIGELFFGEGSRLTVL.